These T cell receptor beta chains were read from a single sample in a study of T cell responses to AZD1222 COVID-19 vaccine. Sequencing was performed with immunoSEQ multiplex PCR; in TCRdb, only in-frame clones are kept and a portion is missing. The table includes about 160,000 clones, about 90% detected once. Sequencing was performed on peripheral blood, taken on day 0 of AZD1222 vaccination. The receptors originated from an adult in good health. Each CDR3 is given with its conserved first and last residue. The D gene is left open where the match is weak. Size tells how often a clone was seen (once, few, many) or the class of an expanded clone, and some rows leave it out.

J gene	D gene	clone size	V gene	CDR3 DNA	CDR3 protein
TRBJ1-2	TRBD1	NA	TRBV10-3	TGTGCCATCAGAGGAGCAGAGGGCAGGGGGAAGAATGGCTACACCTTC	CAIRGAEGRGKNGYTF
TRBJ1-3	NA	NA	TRBV6-5	TGTGCCAGCAGTTACTCGGCGGGACCTGGAAACACCATATATTTT	CASSYSAGPGNTIYF
TRBJ1-2	NA	NA	TRBV15	TGTGCCACCAGCTTCGGCTTTAACTATGGCTACACCTTC	CATSFGFNYGYTF
TRBJ1-4	NA	NA	TRBV5-1	TGCGCCAGCAGCCCCTCCGGGACGGTCATAGTCACTAATGAAAAACTGTTTTTT	CASSPSGTVIVTNEKLFF
TRBJ2-5	NA	NA	TRBV30	TGTGCCTGGAGTGCCGGCGGGGTATTGGAGACCCAGTACTTC	CAWSAGGVLETQYF
TRBJ1-2	TRBD1	NA	TRBV2	TGTGCCAGCAGTGTGTTGGGACAGGGCTTTGGCTATGGCTACACCTTC	CASSVLGQGFGYGYTF
TRBJ1-1	NA	NA	TRBV10-3	TGTGCCATCAGTGATGGGGGGACGGTAAACACTGAAGCTTTCTTT	CAISDGGTVNTEAFF
TRBJ1-4	TRBD1	NA	TRBV7-6	TGTGCCAGCAGCAGGGCGGGACAGGGCGGAGAAAAACTGTTTTTT	CASSRAGQGGEKLFF
TRBJ1-4	NA	NA	TRBV7-9	TGTGCCAGCAGCTTTATTACACAGGGAGGTGAAAAACTGTTTTTT	CASSFITQGGEKLFF
TRBJ1-5	NA	NA	TRBV2	TGTGCCAGCACGGCAGGACGGAGGGGCAATCAGCCCCAGCATTTT	CASTAGRRGNQPQHF
TRBJ2-3	NA	NA	TRBV11-3	TGTGCCAGCAGCTTTATGGGGCGAGATACGCAGTATTTT	CASSFMGRDTQYF
TRBJ1-1	NA	NA	TRBV6-1	TGTGCCAGCAGTGAAGAAATGATACCGAACACTGAAGCTTTCTTT	CASSEEMIPNTEAFF
TRBJ1-4	TRBD1	NA	TRBV2	TGTGCCAGCAGGACGGGGACAGTGCCGGATAATGAAAAACTGTTTTTT	CASRTGTVPDNEKLFF
TRBJ2-7	NA	few	TRBV4-1	TGCGCCAGCAGCCAAAACGGGGGCACCTACGAGCAGTACTTC	CASSQNGGTYEQYF
TRBJ1-2	TRBD1	NA	TRBV28	TGTGCCAGCATGCTGGACAGGGCTGGGGGCTACACCTTC	CASMLDRAGGYTF
TRBJ2-7	NA	NA	TRBV18	TGTGCCAGCTCACCGGAGGTCGCGGACTCCTACGAGCAGTACTTC	CASSPEVADSYEQYF
TRBJ2-5	NA	NA	TRBV6-2/TRBV6-3	TGTGCCAGCAGTGGAGGGGGAGATCAAGAGACCCAGTACTTC	CASSGGGDQETQYF
TRBJ2-7	NA	NA	TRBV5-1	TGCGCCAGCAGCTTACTACAGGGTCGCTCTCCCCCGGAGCAGTACTTC	CASSLLQGRSPPEQYF
TRBJ2-5	NA	NA	TRBV6-1	TGTGCCAGCAGTGGCACAACAACAGGGTACAGGGAGACCCAGTACTTC	CASSGTTTGYRETQYF
TRBJ1-3	NA	NA	TRBV19	TGTGCCAGTAGTACAGATACCTCTGGAAACACCATATATTTT	CASSTDTSGNTIYF
TRBJ1-2	NA	NA	TRBV6-5	TGTGCCAGCAGTTCAGGGGTTAGGTATGGCTACACCTTC	CASSSGVRYGYTF
TRBJ2-4	NA	NA	TRBV4-3	TGCGCCAGCAGCCAGGACAATGGGGCCAAAAACATTCAGTACTTC	CASSQDNGAKNIQYF
TRBJ2-3	NA	NA	TRBV18	TGTGCCAGCTCACCAGGTTGGTCAGCCACAGATACGCAGTATTTT	CASSPGWSATDTQYF
TRBJ2-7	NA	NA	TRBV10-3	TGTGCCATCGGGCAGGCTGGGGACTACGAGCAGTACTTC	CAIGQAGDYEQYF
TRBJ2-1	NA	NA	TRBV9	TGTGCCAGCAGCGTATCGGTTTACAATGAGCAGTTCTTC	CASSVSVYNEQFF
TRBJ1-1	NA	NA	TRBV6-1	TGTGCCAGCAGTGAATTGAATGAAGCTTTCTTT	CASSELNEAFF
TRBJ1-5	TRBD1	NA	TRBV5-6	TGTGCCAGCAGCTTGGCAGGGGGCAGTCAGCCCCAGCATTTT	CASSLAGGSQPQHF
TRBJ2-2	TRBD2	NA	TRBV9	TGTGCCAGCAGCCCCCGGACTAGCGGGGACACCGGGGAGCTGTTTTTT	CASSPRTSGDTGELFF
TRBJ2-1	NA	NA	TRBV5-1	TGCGCCAGCAGCTTGGACACGGGACTCGCAAGATTCGACAATGAGCAGTTCTTC	CASSLDTGLARFDNEQFF
TRBJ1-1	NA	NA	TRBV9	TGTGCCAGCAGCGTAGCGCAAGGGGAGGAGAACACTGAAGCTTTCTTT	CASSVAQGEENTEAFF
TRBJ1-5	NA	once	TRBV29-1	TGCAGCGCAAAGGCTGCTGCCAATCAGCCCCAGCATTTT	CSAKAAANQPQHF
TRBJ1-2	TRBD1	NA	TRBV30	TGTGCCTCAGGGGACAGGCGAGGCTACACCTTC	CASGDRRGYTF
TRBJ1-4	NA	NA	TRBV29-1	TGCAGCGTCAATAGGGGAGGGTCGGGAAAACTGTTTTTT	CSVNRGGSGKLFF
TRBJ2-3	NA	NA	TRBV6-5	TGTGCCAGCAGGCAGGGAGTAACAGATACGCAGTATTTT	CASRQGVTDTQYF
TRBJ1-6	NA	NA	TRBV27	TGTGCCAGCAGTCCCCAGGGCGGGCTTTATAATTCACCCCTCCACTTT	CASSPQGGLYNSPLHF
TRBJ2-5	NA	NA	TRBV5-1	TGCGCCAGCAGCTTCTCCGGGACTCTCCTCGGGGAGACCCAGTACTTC	CASSFSGTLLGETQYF
TRBJ1-1	NA	NA	TRBV23-1	TGCGCCAGCAGGCGTGCGGGAACTGAAGCTTTCTTT	CASRRAGTEAFF
TRBJ1-4	TRBD1	NA	TRBV10-3	TGTGCCGCCAGCCCCGAAGGGGGCGAAAAACTGTTTTTT	CAASPEGGEKLFF
TRBJ2-4	TRBD2	NA	TRBV7-8	TGTGCCAGCAGGGGGAGGGGCGAGGACATTCAGTACTTC	CASRGRGEDIQYF
TRBJ1-4	NA	few	TRBV11-1	TGTGCCAGCAGCCACAGGTTCACTAATGAAAAACTGTTTTTT	CASSHRFTNEKLFF
TRBJ2-7	NA	NA	TRBV7-9	TGTGCCAGCAGCGGAGGTCACTCCTCCTACGAGCAGTACTTC	CASSGGHSSYEQYF
TRBJ2-2	NA	NA	TRBV7-3	TGTGCCAGCAGCAGGGCCCGTAACACCGGGGAGCTGTTTTTT	CASSRARNTGELFF
TRBJ1-5	TRBD1	few	TRBV2	TGTGCCAGCAGTGAACAGGGGGCGATTCAGCCCCAGCATTTT	CASSEQGAIQPQHF
TRBJ1-2	NA	few	TRBV28	TGTGCCAGCAGTTTATCGGGTGGGGTACCCTACTATGGCTACACCTTC	CASSLSGGVPYYGYTF